Following are 5 T cell receptor beta chains from one sample sequenced in a study of blood T cell repertoires in COVID-19. Assay used: immunoSEQ multiplex PCR; TCRdb lists only in-frame clones, some missing. The sample holds approximately 61,000 clones; 70% to 80% are singletons and the top ten take roughly 20%. The sequencing sample was made of peripheral blood. The receptor set was obtained from a man at least 80 years old with active or convalescent COVID-19.

The chain carries TRBV3-1 (or the pseudogene TRBV3-2) and TRBJ2-5; the match to TRBD2 covers 12 bases. Germline V gene sequence: CDR1 LGHDT, CDR2 YNNKEL (reference sequence). This CDR3 contains 17 residues. The V gene end was trimmed by 4 bases and the J gene end by 4 bases; junction bases not matched to a gene: 10. CDR3 nucleotides: TGTGCCAGCAGCCCATGGACTAGCGGGGAAGAGGGAGAGACCCAGTACTTC. As protein: CASSPWTSGEEGETQYF.

The CDR3: CASSLGTIGAVLYEQYF. The CDR3 coding sequence is TGTGCCAGCAGCTTAGGTACCATAGGGGCCGTCCTCTACGAGCAGTACTTC. The rearrangement uses TRBV11-2 and TRBJ2-7; D might be TRBD1 (5 bases). There are 17 residues in the CDR3. Trimming shortened V by 1 base and J by 3 bases, and 19 bases separated the two germline ends. The germline gives CDR1 SGHAT, CDR2 FQNNGV.

This chain links TRBV19 with TRBJ2-6; D remains unclear. Germline V gives CDR1 LNHDA, CDR2 SQIVND (reference sequence). The CDR3 runs 13 residues. V was clipped by 7 bases and J by 0 bases, with 4 bases between them. This chain's CDR3 is CASTSSGANVLTF. The CDR3 coding sequence is TGTGCCAGTACCAGCTCTGGGGCCAACGTCCTGACTTTC.

This clone has a handful of counts. The rearrangement links TRBV9 to TRBJ2-5; 8 bases align to TRBD1. Germline V gene sequence: CDR1 SGDLS, CDR2 YYNGEE. The CDR3 totals 17 residues. J lost 5 bases, V lost 0 bases, and 12 bases had no gene match. As DNA, the CDR3 is TGTGCCAGCAGCGTAGGGGGAGGAGACAGGGGCTTGGAGACCCAGTACTTC. Encoded protein: CASSVGGGDRGLETQYF. Based on the CDR3 plus reference TRBV9 and TRBJ2-5, the full variable domain is DSGVTQTPKHLITATGQRVTLRCSPRSGDLSVYWYQQSLDQGLQFLIQYYNGEERAKGNILERFSAQQFPDLHSELNLSSLELGDSALYFCASSVGGGDRGLETQYFGPGTRLLVL.

This chain joins TRBV7-8 and TRBJ1-1, with D unresolved. The germline CDR1 and CDR2 sequences are SGHVS and FQNEAQ. The CDR3 spans 15 residues. Trimming took off 1 base at V and 9 bases at J, with 18 bases between the two ends. Here the CDR3 DNA reads TGTGCCAGCAGCTTAGGGGGTCTTCGGGGAGGGCAAGCTTTCTTT. Encoded protein: CASSLGGLRGGQAFF. Based on the CDR3 plus reference TRBV7-8 and TRBJ1-1, the full variable domain is GAGVSQSPRYKVAKRGQDVALRCDPISGHVSLFWYQQALGQGPEFLTYFQNEAQLDKSGLPSDRFFAERPEGSVSTLKIQRTQQEDSAVYLCASSLGGLRGGQAFFGQGTRLTVV.